The source of this T cell receptor (beta chain) is a study of blood T cell repertoires in COVID-19. On the study more broadly: The study drew acute and convalescent COVID-19 samples from the United States, Italy and Spain. Sample material is recorded as cDNA or gDNA derived from T cells, B-cell-depleted T cells, or PBMCs.

This CDR3 region has 14 residues. The germline V and J ends were trimmed by 4 bases and 3 bases, with 10 bases remaining between them. Germline values: CDR1 SGHTA, CDR2 FQGNSA. While infection was still active, Seattle patients were enrolled and then followed longitudinally. In the source study's methods: Reference gene primer amplification gave estimated nucleated cell counts. Data came from immunoSEQ multiplex PCR; TCRdb stores just in-frame clones and leaves some out. The V and J calls and clone size were taken over from that table, and D and trimming were inferred from the DNA. Of 200,000 to 250,000 clones in the sample, 75% to 85% were seen once.

J is TRBJ2-1 and V is TRBV7-2; tentatively, D is TRBD1 (5 bases). The receptor was isolated from an elderly woman with COVID-19, enrolled during active disease. Input material: peripheral blood. CDR3 region: CASSYLQVYNEQFF. Written as DNA, the CDR3 is TGTGCCAGCAGCTACTTACAGGTCTACAATGAGCAGTTCTTC. Based on the CDR3 plus reference TRBV7-2 and TRBJ2-1, the full variable domain is GAGVSQSPSNKVTEKGKDVELRCDPISGHTALYWYRQSLGQGLEFLIYFQGNSAPDKSGLPSDRFSAERTGGSVSTLTIQRTQQEDSAVYLCASSYLQVYNEQFFGPGTRLTVL.